These 8 T cell receptor beta chains share one sample of origin, sequenced in a study of blood T cell repertoires in COVID-19. Assay used: immunoSEQ multiplex PCR; TCRdb lists only in-frame clones, some missing. The sample lists over 150,000 clones; roughly 80% were seen once. The sequenced sample was peripheral blood. These TCRs come from a woman aged 60-70 years with acute or convalescent COVID-19.

This sequence joins TRBV19 and TRBJ2-7; D may be TRBD1 (5 bases). The CDR3 covers 13 residues. With 0 bases removed from V and 4 bases from J, the gap between germline ends came to 7 bases. Per the germline V gene, CDR1 is LNHDA and CDR2 is SQIVND (reference sequence). CDR3 coding DNA: TGTGCCAGTAGTATAGATCAGGGATACGAGCAGTACTTC. This codes for CASSIDQGYEQYF.

The CDR3 DNA reads as TGTGCCAGCAGCTTAGGGGACACCCCTTCGCGGGATGGCTACACCTTC. Protein sequence: CASSLGDTPSRDGYTF. The rearrangement uses TRBV7-9 and TRBJ1-2; the D gene is possibly TRBD1 (6 bases). Germline V gene data show CDR1 as SEHNR and CDR2 as FQNEAQ (reference sequence). The CDR3 covers 16 residues. V was cut by 1 base and J by 6 bases, with 18 bases left in between.

The chain links TRBV19 to TRBJ1-3; 9 bases match TRBD1. The J segment lost 3 bases and the V segment lost 5 bases, leaving 11 bases of the junction unmatched. The CDR3 runs to 17 residues. In germline, CDR1 is LNHDA, CDR2 SQIVND (reference sequence). DNA for the CDR3: TGTGCCAGTAGTGTAAACGGACAGGGGACATTTGGAAACACCATATATTTT. Translated: CASSVNGQGTFGNTIYF. The whole variable domain, remainder taken from reference TRBV19 and TRBJ1-3, is DGGITQSPKYLFRKEGQNVTLSCEQNLNHDAMYWYRQDPGQGLRLIYYSQIVNDFQKGDIAEGYSVSREKKESFPLTVTSAQKNPTAFYLCASSVNGQGTFGNTIYFGEGSWLTVV.

This clone showed up just a few times. This sequence joins TRBV27 and TRBJ1-1, with 11 bases aligning to TRBD1. The germline gives CDR1 MNHEY, CDR2 SMNVEV (reference sequence). V trimming: 8 bases; J trimming: 5 bases; junction bases outside the gene matches: 4. The CDR3 is 13 amino acids. The CDR3 region has the DNA TGTGCCAGCGGTGGACAGGGGGCGACTGAAGCTTTCTTT. Translation: CASGGQGATEAFF.

This clone was counted a few times. The J gene is TRBJ2-3, the V gene TRBV4-2; TRBD1 agrees at 10 bases. Germline values: CDR1 LGHNA, CDR2 YNFKEQ. This CDR3 has 15 residues. Unmatched junction bases numbered 6, after V lost 3 bases and J lost 6 bases. The chain's CDR3 is CASSHPGQGSDTQYF. As DNA, the CDR3 is TGTGCCAGCAGCCACCCGGGACAGGGGTCGGATACGCAGTATTTT.

V gene TRBV21-1 combines with J gene TRBJ1-6; the D call TRBD1 from the table was never checked on the DNA. TRBV21-1 is recorded as a pseudogene. The CDR3 runs to 14 residues. For the CDR3, the DNA is TGTGCCAGCAGGGGACAGGCTTACAATTCACCCCTCCACTTT. This sequence encodes CASRGQAYNSPLHF.

The chain uses TRBV12-3 or TRBV12-4 and TRBJ2-3; D is undetermined. CDR3 length equals 13 residues. The V gene lost 3 bases and the J gene lost 1 base, with 5 bases spanning the gap. CDR3 protein: CASSFQGTDTQYF. CDR3 coding DNA: TGTGCCAGCAGTTTCCAGGGCACAGATACGCAGTATTTT.

The V call is TRBV27, the J call TRBJ1-2; 9 bases map to TRBD1. Germline lookup yields CDR1 MNHEY and CDR2 SMNVEV (reference sequence). Losses at the gene ends were 7 bases for V and 4 bases for J; bases not matched to a gene: 7. This CDR3 has 14 residues. The CDR3 loop reads CASTKQGAGYGYTF. In DNA, the CDR3 is TGTGCCAGCACCAAACAGGGGGCGGGCTATGGCTACACCTTC.